Below, 10 T cell receptor beta chains from the same sample are listed, as sequenced in a study of T cells in women clearing cervical HPV infection. Produced via immunoSEQ multiplex PCR; TCRdb's table is partial and in-frame only. Its listing shows tens of thousands of clones. Material for sequencing was blood buffy coat. These receptor sequences come from a woman between 18 and 70 years old with a cervical HPV16 infection that either progressed to CIN3+ or cleared (not recorded which).

As to this clone: The missing CDR3 end, 3 residues past where the read stops, is filled in from the germline J gene. The rearrangement uses TRBV19 and TRBJ2-4; D is unclear. The CDR3 sequence is 14 residues long. Germline V gives CDR1 LNHDA, CDR2 SQIVND (reference sequence). The CDR3 sequence: CASSSPSENYGQYF. CDR3 bases read: TGTGCCAGTTCCTCCCCATCCGAGAACTATGGT.

The sequenced CDR3 bases are TGTGCCAGCTCACTTGACAGCGGGGAGACC. Translation: CASSLDSGET. The whole CDR3 region reads CASSLDSGETQYF. This chain connects TRBV18 to TRBJ2-5; tentative D call: TRBD2 (6 bases). The read stops 3 residues short of the end of the CDR3; the missing end is completed from the germline J gene. The CDR3 length is 13 residues. Germline V gene sequence: CDR1 KGHSH, CDR2 LQKENI. V gave up 4 bases and J gave up 5 bases, with 11 bases separating them.

With respect to this clone: The CDR3 end lies 3 residues beyond the end of the read and is filled in from the germline J gene. The chain joins TRBV18 to TRBJ1-2, with TRBD1 as a possible D gene (5 bases). The CDR3 is 16 amino acids. CDR1 KGHSH and CDR2 LQKENI come from the germline V gene. CDR3 sequence: CASSIKPGTSSNDYTF. The part of the CDR3 DNA that was read is TGTGCCAGCTCCATAAAACCGGGGACTAGCTCAAATGAC.

About this clone: The read finishes 3 residues shy of the CDR3 end, and the germline J gene is used to complete it. This sequence joins TRBV9 and TRBJ2-3; the match to TRBD2 covers 11 bases. This CDR3 spans 14 amino acids. The germline CDR1 and CDR2 sequences are SGDLS and YYNGEE. The CDR3 spells CASSVTSGGETQYF. CDR3 DNA (partial): TGTGCCAGCAGCGTCACTAGCGGGGGCGAGACG. Full variable domain (outside the CDR3, taken from reference TRBV9 and TRBJ2-3): DSGVTQTPKHLITATGQRVTLRCSPRSGDLSVYWYQQSLDQGLQFLIQYYNGEERAKGNILERFSAQQFPDLHSELNLSSLELGDSALYFCASSVTSGGETQYFGPGTRLTVL.

With respect to this clone: Read sequence stops 3 residues before the CDR3 end, and the germline J gene provides the missing end. J is TRBJ2-1 and V is TRBV10-3, with 7 bases that match TRBD1. CDR1 is ENHRY and CDR2 is SYGVKD in the germline V gene. The CDR3 spans 13 residues. V lost 10 bases to trimming and J lost 4 bases; unmatched junction nucleotides: 7. The CDR3 bases that were read are TGTGCCACTTCCGGGACAGCTTACAATGAG. Amino acid sequence: CATSGTAYNE. The entire CDR3 protein is CATSGTAYNEQFF.

Of note for this clone: The sequence runs out 3 residues before the end of the CDR3; the remainder is reconstructed from the germline J gene. The chain uses TRBV19 and TRBJ1-2; TRBD1 agrees at 10 bases. The germline V gene encodes CDR1 LNHDA and CDR2 SQIVND (reference sequence). There are 14 residues in the CDR3. Incomplete CDR3 DNA: TGTGCCAGTAGTGGGTTCGACAGGGGGCATGAC. Encoded protein: CASSGFDRGHD. The entire CDR3 protein is CASSGFDRGHDYTF.

Comment on this clone: The missing CDR3 end, 3 residues past where the read stops, is filled in from the germline J gene. The chain carries TRBV19 and TRBJ1-6; weak D call: TRBD1 (5 bases). This CDR3 is 16 amino acids long. Per the germline V gene, CDR1 is LNHDA and CDR2 is SQIVND (reference sequence). V was trimmed by 6 bases and J by 0 bases, leaving 12 bases between them. Here the CDR3 reads CASRIQESSYNSPLHF. CDR3 DNA (partial): TGTGCCAGTAGGATACAGGAGAGCTCCTATAATTCACCC.

Concerning this clone: The read stops 3 residues short of the end of the CDR3; the missing end is completed from the germline J gene. The V and J genes are TRBV14 and TRBJ2-3; 10 nucleotides agree with TRBD2. Germline CDR1 and CDR2: SGHDN and FVKESK. The CDR3 spans 18 residues. Partial CDR3 DNA: TGTGCCAGCAGCCCGAGGGCTAGCGGGGGCCGGGTGATGGAGACG. Translation: CASSPRASGGRVMET. The whole CDR3 protein is CASSPRASGGRVMETQYF.

As for this clone: The read stops 3 residues short of the end of the CDR3; the missing end is completed from the germline J gene. The genes are TRBV19 and TRBJ2-3, with 11 bases lining up with TRBD2. The length of the CDR3 is 15 residues. The germline CDR1 and CDR2 sequences are LNHDA and SQIVND (reference sequence). The CDR3 DNA, read in part, is TGTGCCAGTAGTACTAGCGGGGGGATACAAGAGACG. Amino acids: CASSTSGGIQET. Given in full, the CDR3 is CASSTSGGIQETQYF.

Worth noting for this clone: Sequencing ends 3 residues short of the CDR3 end; the germline J gene provides the rest. J is TRBJ2-1 and V is TRBV7-9, with D maybe TRBD2 (7 bases). V gave up 5 bases and J gave up 6 bases, with 17 bases separating them. The CDR3 runs to 15 residues. Germline V gene lookup returns CDR1 SEHNR and CDR2 FQNEAQ (reference sequence). The CDR3 is CASSPGGGPANEQFF. The covered CDR3 bases are TGTGCCAGCAGCCCTGGGGGGGGGCCCGCCAATGAG.